The rows below give T cell receptor beta chains drawn from one sample of a study of blood T cell repertoires in COVID-19. Sequencing was performed with immunoSEQ multiplex PCR; in TCRdb, only in-frame clones are kept and a portion is missing. Of hundreds of thousands of clones listed, approximately 92% were seen once; the top ten hold roughly 1%. Specimen: PBMCs or T cells enriched from blood (not recorded which). These receptors were taken from a man younger than 35 who had recovered from COVID-19. Both conserved end residues are part of each CDR3. D genes are given only for firm matches. Clone sizes are given selectively: once, few, many, or a class where the clone is expanded.

>-|TRBJ2-2|-|TRBV28
CASRRGTGELFF
TGTGCCAGCAGACGGGGAACCGGGGAGCTGTTTTTT
>-|TRBJ2-7|-|TRBV6-5
CASSYQTGNLDEQYF
TGTGCCAGCAGTTATCAGACGGGAAACCTCGACGAGCAGTACTTC
>-|TRBJ1-3|-|TRBV7-2
CASSEGFSGNTIYF
TGTGCCAGCAGCGAGGGTTTCTCTGGAAACACCATATATTTT
>-|TRBJ2-3|-|TRBV19
CASRVRSGLGRDTQYF
TGTGCCAGTAGAGTTAGGAGCGGCCTAGGTAGAGATACGCAGTATTTT
>-|TRBJ1-4|-|TRBV6-5
CASISVREKLFF
TGTGCCAGCATATCGGTTCGGGAAAAACTGTTTTTT
>-|TRBJ2-1|-|TRBV7-3
CASSLIANEQFF
TGTGCCAGCAGCTTAATAGCCAATGAGCAGTTCTTC
>-|TRBJ2-7|TRBD2|TRBV27
CASNAGGSYEQYF
TGTGCCAGCAATGCGGGAGGATCCTACGAGCAGTACTTC
>-|TRBJ2-2|-|TRBV11-3
CASTSAGSGELFF
TGTGCCAGCACCTCAGCGGGCTCCGGGGAGCTGTTTTTT
>-|TRBJ2-1|TRBD2|TRBV7-8
CASSLARTSGPYNEQFF
TGTGCCAGCAGCTTAGCCAGGACTAGCGGCCCCTACAATGAGCAGTTCTTC
>-|TRBJ2-7|TRBD2|TRBV10-3
CAISESETSGEQYF
TGTGCCATCAGTGAGTCAGAGACTAGCGGCGAGCAGTACTTC
>-|TRBJ1-1|-|TRBV28
CASSHRQARNTEAFF
TGTGCCAGCAGCCACCGACAGGCGCGGAACACTGAAGCTTTCTTT
>-|TRBJ1-2|-|TRBV6-6
CASSREGYGYTF
TGTGCCAGCAGCCGGGAGGGCTATGGCTACACCTTC
>-|TRBJ1-1|TRBD1|TRBV5-4
CASSTGQDGRDTEAFF
TGTGCCAGCAGCACCGGACAGGACGGTAGGGACACTGAAGCTTTCTTT
>-|TRBJ2-7|TRBD2|TRBV25-1
CASSDPTSGSSYEQYF
TGTGCCAGCAGTGATCCAACTAGCGGGAGTTCCTACGAGCAGTACTTC
>-|TRBJ2-3|-|TRBV5-4
CASSLNSGTDTQYF
TGTGCCAGCAGCTTGAATTCGGGCACAGATACGCAGTATTTT
>-|TRBJ1-1|-|TRBV2
CASSEGTAYTEAFF
TGTGCCAGCAGTGAAGGGACAGCATACACTGAAGCTTTCTTT
>-|TRBJ2-5|-|TRBV7-6
CASSPRPGGETQYF
TGTGCCAGCAGCCCACGGCCCGGGGGAGAGACCCAGTACTTC
>-|TRBJ2-7|TRBD2|TRBV3-1/TRBV3-2
CASRGGYEQYF
TGTGCTAGCCGCGGGGGCTACGAGCAGTACTTC
>once|TRBJ1-1|TRBD1|TRBV11-2
CASSRDSMNTEAFF
TGTGCCAGCAGCCGGGACAGTATGAACACTGAAGCTTTCTTT
>-|TRBJ2-2|TRBD2|TRBV18
CASSPRVRLAGNTGELFF
TGTGCCAGCTCACCACGTGTCCGATTAGCGGGGAACACCGGGGAGCTGTTTTTT
>-|TRBJ2-2|TRBD2|TRBV5-4
CASSHDGGAWTGELFF
TGTGCCAGCAGCCATGACGGGGGGGCGTGGACCGGGGAGCTGTTTTTT
>-|TRBJ2-1|TRBD1|TRBV11-2
CASSLILQGPRFF
TGTGCCAGCAGCCTAATATTACAGGGGCCGCGGTTCTTC
>-|TRBJ1-1|-|TRBV3-1/TRBV3-2
CASSQFFMNTEAFF
TGTGCCAGCAGCCAGTTCTTTATGAACACTGAAGCTTTCTTT
>-|TRBJ1-3|TRBD1|TRBV2
CASRETLDRGSGNTIYF
TGTGCCAGCAGGGAAACATTAGACAGGGGATCTGGAAACACCATATATTTT
>-|TRBJ2-1|TRBD2|TRBV9
CASSGSGRGNEQFF
TGTGCCAGCAGCGGTAGCGGGAGGGGAAATGAGCAGTTCTTC
>once|TRBJ2-5|-|TRBV2
CASRGQETQYF
TGTGCCTCGCGGGGCCAAGAGACCCAGTACTTC
>-|TRBJ1-6|-|TRBV25-1
CASSDSLPPLHF
TGTGCCAGCAGTGATAGCCTCCCACCCCTCCACTTT
>-|TRBJ2-1|-|TRBV9
CASSYPDNFPQGKQFF
TGTGCCAGCAGTTACCCTGACAACTTCCCTCAGGGGAAGCAGTTCTTC
>-|TRBJ2-7|TRBD1|TRBV7-2
CASSHGRDSTYEQYF
TGTGCCAGCAGCCACGGTAGGGACAGTACGTACGAGCAGTACTTC
>-|TRBJ1-2|-|TRBV29-1
CSVRTEGYTF
TGCAGCGTAAGGACAGAAGGCTACACCTTC
>-|TRBJ1-2|-|TRBV5-5
CASSLDRADGYTF
TGTGCCAGCAGCTTGGACAGGGCGGATGGCTACACCTTC
>few|TRBJ1-1|-|TRBV2
CASSETAGWMNTEAFF
TGTGCCAGCAGTGAAACGGCAGGGTGGATGAACACTGAAGCTTTCTTT
>-|TRBJ2-1|-|TRBV5-4
CASSPPDWTYNEQFF
TGTGCCAGCAGCCCCCCGGACTGGACCTACAATGAGCAGTTCTTC
>-|TRBJ2-1|TRBD2|TRBV11-3
CASSLGLAGDEQFF
TGTGCCAGCAGCTTAGGACTAGCGGGAGATGAGCAGTTCTTC
>-|TRBJ2-1|TRBD1|TRBV7-6
CASSLVGQDYNEQFF
TGTGCCAGCAGCTTAGTTGGACAGGACTACAATGAGCAGTTCTTC
>once|TRBJ2-1|TRBD2|TRBV11-2
CASSLRPSLAGGGYEQFF
TGTGCCAGCAGTCTCCGACCCTCCCTGGCGGGAGGGGGGTATGAGCAGTTCTTC
>-|TRBJ2-5|-|TRBV29-1
CSVRIGGLSSAQYF
TGCAGCGTTCGGATAGGAGGCCTTTCCTCGGCCCAGTACTTC
>-|TRBJ1-4|-|TRBV4-1
CASSQEGQGKANEKLFF
TGCGCCAGCAGCCAAGAGGGCCAGGGAAAGGCAAATGAAAAACTGTTTTTT
>-|TRBJ1-2|-|TRBV7-3
CASSLGPEYGYTF
TGTGCCAGCAGCTTAGGGCCAGAGTATGGCTACACCTTC
>-|TRBJ1-2|-|TRBV15
CATSRGSSGGGYTF
TGTGCCACCAGTAGAGGGAGCTCCGGAGGTGGCTACACCTTC
>-|TRBJ1-1|-|TRBV14
CASSADRNTEAFF
TGTGCCAGCAGCGCGGACAGGAACACTGAAGCTTTCTTT
>-|TRBJ1-5|-|TRBV27
CASSFLGGNQPQHF
TGTGCCAGCAGTTTTTTAGGGGGCAATCAGCCCCAGCATTTT
>-|TRBJ1-5|TRBD1|TRBV6-1
CASSEAGRGQQPQHF
TGTGCCAGCAGTGAAGCGGGCAGGGGGCAACAGCCCCAGCATTTT
>-|TRBJ2-3|TRBD2|TRBV4-1
CASSLPDLAGGGTQYF
TGCGCCAGCAGCCTACCCGACCTAGCGGGGGGTGGCACGCAGTATTTT
>-|TRBJ1-2|-|TRBV28
CASSFSGSGYGYTF
TGTGCCAGCAGTTTCTCGGGTAGTGGGTATGGCTACACCTTC
>-|TRBJ1-3|-|TRBV10-1
CATRQVYSGNTIYF
TGCGCCACTCGACAGGTCTACTCTGGAAACACCATATATTTT
>-|TRBJ2-5|-|TRBV12-3/TRBV12-4
CASSSGWETQYF
TGTGCCAGCAGTAGCGGGTGGGAGACCCAGTACTTC